These T cell receptor beta chains were read from a single sample in a study of shared clonotypes between healthy human individuals. The data were produced by immunoSEQ multiplex PCR, yet TCRdb's version contains in-frame clones alone and is incomplete. The table lists over a million clones, around 75% of them singletons. The sample consisted of memory CD4+ T cells sorted from blood. Source of these receptors: a man between 18 and 29 years old in good health. CDR3s include the opening cysteine and the closing phenylalanine or tryptophan. A D gene is named only where the DNA matches it firmly. Clone size appears in some rows only: once, few, many, or a class for an expanded clone.

d_call	v_call	j_call	clone_size	cdr3_aa
.	TRBV19	TRBJ1-5	.	CASKDFSNQPQHF
.	TRBV5-1	TRBJ1-6	.	CASSQGVAHNSPLHF
TRBD1	TRBV6-5	TRBJ2-7	.	CASSPRDSYEQYF
TRBD2	TRBV7-6	TRBJ2-7	.	CASSLVNGGVSYEQYF
.	TRBV28	TRBJ1-4	once	CASSSSGGGLGEKLFF
TRBD1	TRBV19	TRBJ1-1	.	CASRLQGANTEAFF
TRBD1	TRBV19	TRBJ1-3	few	CASTETGILSGNTIYF
.	TRBV5-4	TRBJ2-1	.	CASSLGGLAANYNEQFF
TRBD1	TRBV27	TRBJ2-5	.	CASSLYRGQETQYF
TRBD1	TRBV6-1	TRBJ1-5	.	CASRERTGASNQPQHF
.	TRBV18	TRBJ1-1	few	CASSPDSYTEAFF
.	TRBV6-6	TRBJ1-3	few	CASSYGGTGNTIYF
TRBD1	TRBV7-9	TRBJ1-6	few	CASRSGTGGNSPLHF
.	TRBV30	TRBJ2-3	.	CAWDGGGDTQYF
.	TRBV6-1	TRBJ1-1	.	CASSEVPVPNTEAFF
.	TRBV28	TRBJ2-1	.	CASRFGGTKNNEQFF
.	TRBV5-1	TRBJ2-7	.	CASSFRPAYEQYF
.	TRBV6-6	TRBJ2-7	.	CASSYRMMVYEQYF
.	TRBV7-2	TRBJ2-7	few	CASSSYKSSYEQYF
.	TRBV5-6	TRBJ1-1	few	CASSLAAGGAKNTEAFF
.	TRBV14	TRBJ1-2	.	CASSQDLQSGYTF
TRBD2	TRBV6-5	TRBJ2-3	.	CASSPGRGGDTQYF
TRBD1	TRBV6-5	TRBJ1-2	.	CASSSGQGIYGYTF
.	TRBV6-1	TRBJ2-1	.	CASSEASGARSYNEQFF
.	TRBV20-1	TRBJ2-1	.	CSAKGPYEQFF
TRBD2	TRBV5-1	TRBJ2-1	.	CASSLAAGVGYNEQFF
TRBD2	TRBV29-1	TRBJ2-5	.	CSVWNPGLAAGETQYF
.	TRBV2	TRBJ1-4	.	CASRADRSTNEKLFF
TRBD1	TRBV27	TRBJ2-6	.	CASRWQGAGGANVLTF
TRBD1	TRBV29-1	TRBJ2-3	.	CSVVPGGSVDTQYF
TRBD1	TRBV5-1	TRBJ2-4	once	CASSLGQGGNIQYF
.	TRBV5-4	TRBJ1-1	.	CASKNRGLNTEAFF
.	TRBV7-9	TRBJ1-4	.	CASSSRSPLNEKLFF
TRBD1	TRBV19	TRBJ1-1	.	CASNLGQVNTEAFF
TRBD2	TRBV25-1	TRBJ2-1	few	CASSPWTSGAYNEQFF
TRBD1	TRBV5-4	TRBJ2-2	.	CASSSGQPTGELFF
.	TRBV10-3	TRBJ1-3	.	CAITATEAGNTIYF
TRBD2	TRBV27	TRBJ2-3	once	CASHLAGRTDTQYF
.	TRBV27	TRBJ1-2	.	CASRIRAEIGGYTF
TRBD2	TRBV6-5	TRBJ2-7	.	CASSRTSGYEQYF
TRBD1	TRBV5-4	TRBJ2-7	few	CASSVTGGYEQYF
.	TRBV10-2	TRBJ2-7	.	CASSESGPLEQYF
TRBD1	TRBV12-5	TRBJ1-2	few	CASAPRGPSSYGYTF
.	TRBV30	TRBJ1-4	few	CAWARDINEKLFF
.	TRBV11-2	TRBJ1-3	.	CASSLGGGLGNTIYF
.	TRBV13	TRBJ1-5	.	CASSFSNQPQHF
TRBD2	TRBV10-2	TRBJ2-5	.	CASKLTSGAGETQYF
.	TRBV7-9	TRBJ1-2	.	CASSQDGIYGYTF
.	TRBV10-3	TRBJ2-5	.	CATQTRRTQYF
.	TRBV5-4	TRBJ1-5	.	CASSFPGGPQHF
TRBD1	TRBV7-6	TRBJ1-4	.	CASSIQGAGEKLFF
TRBD1	TRBV5-1	TRBJ2-5	.	CASSPQTGSETQYF